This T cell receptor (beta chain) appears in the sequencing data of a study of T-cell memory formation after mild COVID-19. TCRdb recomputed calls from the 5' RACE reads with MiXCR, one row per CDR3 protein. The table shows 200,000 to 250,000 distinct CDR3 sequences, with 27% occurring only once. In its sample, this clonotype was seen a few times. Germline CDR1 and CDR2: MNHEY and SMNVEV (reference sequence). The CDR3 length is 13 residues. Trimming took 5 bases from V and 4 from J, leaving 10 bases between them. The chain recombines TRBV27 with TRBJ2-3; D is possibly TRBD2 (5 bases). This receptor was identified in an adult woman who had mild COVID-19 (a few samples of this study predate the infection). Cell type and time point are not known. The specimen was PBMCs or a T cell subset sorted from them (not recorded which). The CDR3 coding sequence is TGTGCCAGCAGTCCTACTAGGGCAGATACGCAGTATTTT. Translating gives CASSPTRADTQYF.